The 16 T cell receptor beta chains in this list originate from one sample, sequenced in a study of T-cell reconstitution after alpha-beta-depleted transplantation in children. Preparation of the TCRbeta library involved a method that used unique molecular identifiers. MiXCR, run by TCRdb on the PCR reads, gives a single entry per CDR3 protein. The repertoire holds just under 550,000 distinct CDR3 sequences, with around 20% as singletons. Sequences were derived from PBMCs from the stem cell graft donor, sampled from the stem cell graft. These receptor sequences come from a human donor who donated a stem cell graft to a child with acute lymphoblastic leukemia.

In its sample, this clonotype was seen a few times. This rearrangement joins TRBV5-1 to TRBJ2-3; 10 positions agree with TRBD2. V was clipped by 1 base and J by 3 bases; unmatched bases: 17. Germline lookup yields CDR1 SGHRS and CDR2 YFSETQ. The CDR3 consists of 20 residues. DNA of the CDR3: TGCGCCAGCAGCTTGCTCTGTCGTCTAGCGGGAGCGGTGGGGACAGATACGCAGTATTTT. Amino acid sequence: CASSLLCRLAGAVGTDTQYF. Drawing the rest from reference TRBV5-1 and TRBJ2-3, the complete variable domain is KAGVTQTPRYLIKTRGQQVTLSCSPISGHRSVSWYQQTPGQGLQFLFEYFSETQRNKGNFPGRFSGRQFSNSRSEMNVSTLELGDSALYLCASSLLCRLAGAVGTDTQYFGPGTRLTVL.

This clonotype was observed a handful of times. The CDR3 loop reads CASSQEGGTLNQPQHF. CDR3 DNA sequence: TGTGCCAGCAGCCAAGAGGGGGGGACTCTCAATCAGCCCCAGCATTTT. The chain uses TRBV4-2 and TRBJ1-5; the D gene is possibly TRBD1 (5 bases). Germline loops: CDR1 LGHNA, CDR2 YNFKEQ. V lost 0 bases and J 3 bases, leaving 12 bases between the germline ends. This CDR3 has 16 residues.

This clonotype was observed at least ten times. The chain carries TRBV27 and TRBJ2-7; the D gene could be TRBD1 or TRBD2 (5 bases each). The CDR3 is 14 amino acids. CDR1 and CDR2 (germline): MNHEY, SMNVEV (reference sequence). Trimming shortened V by 6 bases and J by 3 bases, and 15 bases separated the two germline ends. The CDR3 sequence: CASSPPGRIYEQYF. The CDR3 coding sequence is TGTGCCAGCAGCCCCCCGGGACGGATCTACGAGCAGTACTTC.

The chain recombines TRBV15 with TRBJ1-5; no firm D call. Trimming stripped 0 bases from V and 0 bases from J, with 9 bases between. This CDR3 is 16 amino acids long. Germline V gene data show CDR1 as LNHNV and CDR2 as YYDKDF (reference sequence). The CDR3 DNA is TGTGCCACCAGCAGAGAGGGTCACTATAGCAATCAGCCCCAGCATTTT. Protein: CATSREGHYSNQPQHF. Using reference TRBV15 and TRBJ1-5 for the parts outside the CDR3, the full variable domain is DAMVIQNPRYQVTQFGKPVTLSCSQTLNHNVMYWYQQKSSQAPKLLFHYYDKDFNNEADTPDNFQSRRPNTSFCFLDIRSPGLGDTAMYLCATSREGHYSNQPQHFGDGTRLSIL.

This clonotype turned up a few times. This chain joins TRBV12-3 or TRBV12-4 and TRBJ1-1, with D unresolved. The CDR3 extends over 11 amino acids. Trimming stripped 6 bases from V and 2 bases from J, with 4 bases between. The CDR3 spells CASRQNTEAFF. CDR3 sequence (DNA): TGTGCCAGCAGACAAAACACTGAAGCTTTCTTT.

The sample holds a few counts of this clonotype. The V and J genes are TRBV5-1 and TRBJ2-1, with TRBD2 matching over 11 bases. This CDR3 comprises 17 residues. V lost 3 bases and J lost 1; bases outside the gene matches: 6. The V gene's germline CDR1 is SGHRS and CDR2 YFSETQ. The DNA for the CDR3 is TGCGCCAGCAGCTCGGGGAGACTAGCGGGATCCTACAATGAGCAGTTCTTC. Its protein product is CASSSGRLAGSYNEQFF.

J is TRBJ2-5 and V is TRBV12-3 or TRBV12-4, with TRBD2 matching over 10 bases. The CDR3 consists of 17 residues. V shed 4 bases, J shed 5 bases, and the junction held 13 bases outside the gene matches. The CDR3 sequence: CASSWGVAGGGAETQYF. DNA for the CDR3: TGTGCCAGCAGTTGGGGGGTAGCGGGAGGAGGAGCGGAGACCCAGTACTTC.

Only a few counts were recorded for this clonotype. The J gene is TRBJ1-4, the V gene TRBV6-1, with 8 bases that match TRBD1. Germline loops: CDR1 MNHNS, CDR2 SASEGT. Losses at the gene ends were 6 bases for V and 5 bases for J; bases not matched to a gene: 8. The CDR3 covers 15 residues. CDR3 in DNA: TGTGCCAGCAGAATCCAGGGGGCGATCAATGAAAAACTGTTTTTT. Amino acid sequence: CASRIQGAINEKLFF.

This clonotype occurred a few times. The chain has TRBV30 and TRBJ2-7, with 7 bases that match TRBD1. V dropped 0 bases and J dropped 2; count of bases not matched to a gene: 10. The CDR3 sequence is 16 residues long. Germline V gives CDR1 GTSNPN, CDR2 SVGIG (reference sequence). The CDR3 region is CAWSVPPYRGPYEQYF. DNA for the CDR3: TGTGCCTGGAGTGTGCCCCCTTACAGGGGTCCCTACGAGCAGTACTTC.

Only a few counts were recorded for this clonotype. V gene TRBV5-1 combines with J gene TRBJ2-4; TRBD1 aligns across 9 bases. CDR3 length equals 14 residues. The V gene's germline CDR1 is SGHRS and CDR2 YFSETQ. V lost 2 bases, J lost 7 bases, and 4 bases stayed unmatched. The CDR3 sequence is CASSFTDRGNIQYF. CDR3 coding DNA: TGCGCCAGCAGCTTTACCGACAGGGGGAACATTCAGTACTTC.

The chain links TRBV5-1 to TRBJ2-1, with 10 bases aligning to TRBD2. The V gene's germline CDR1 is SGHRS and CDR2 YFSETQ. With 5 bases clipped from V and 5 bases from J, the junction kept 7 bases outside the gene matches. The CDR3 extends over 15 amino acids. The CDR3 sequence: CASSFTSGENNEQFF. CDR3 coding DNA: TGCGCCAGCAGTTTCACTAGCGGGGAAAACAATGAGCAGTTCTTC.

The chain carries TRBV12-3 or TRBV12-4 and TRBJ2-1; D is unclear. Deletions cut 4 bases from V and 12 bases from J, with 13 bases between. The CDR3 contains 12 residues. CDR3 protein: CASSSYEVWQFF. The DNA of the CDR3 is TGTGCCAGCAGTTCCTATGAGGTGTGGCAGTTCTTC.

This clonotype was observed a handful of times. The V call is TRBV29-1, the J call TRBJ2-7, with 7 bases aligning to TRBD2. With 1 base clipped from V and 7 bases from J, the junction kept 4 bases outside the gene matches. Per the germline V gene, CDR1 is SQVTM and CDR2 is ANQGSEA. The CDR3 length is 12 residues. The CDR3 sequence is CSVEGDGGEQYF. As DNA, the CDR3 is TGCAGCGTTGAAGGGGACGGGGGGGAGCAGTACTTC.

The J gene is TRBJ1-5, the V gene TRBV6-5, with D unclear. The CDR3 sequence is 14 residues long. The ends were cut back, 0 bases at V and 6 bases at J, with 9 bases in the middle. From germline, CDR1 is MNHEY and CDR2 SVGAGI. Here the CDR3 DNA reads TGTGCCAGCAGTTACTCCGACGTCGGTCAGCCCCAGCATTTT. Encoded protein: CASSYSDVGQPQHF.

This clonotype was seen only a few times. This sequence joins TRBV4-1 and TRBJ2-7, with a possible D match to TRBD1 (5 bases). The CDR3 runs 15 residues. The V end was cut by 0 bases, the J end by 4 bases, with 13 bases between. Germline values: CDR1 MGHRA, CDR2 YSYEKL. The CDR3 region is CASSQEGRAPYEQYF. As DNA, the CDR3 is TGCGCCAGCAGCCAAGAAGGCAGGGCCCCTTACGAGCAGTACTTC.

A few counts support this clonotype. The CDR3 DNA sequence: TGCGCCAGCAGCACGGGACTCTTAAATGAGCAGTTCTTC. Translating it yields CASSTGLLNEQFF. The rearrangement links TRBV5-1 to TRBJ2-1, with D possibly TRBD2 on 6 matching bases. This CDR3 spans 13 amino acids. V lost 4 bases and J 7 bases, leaving 12 bases between the germline ends. The germline V gene has CDR1 SGHRS and CDR2 YFSETQ.